This record covers a single T cell receptor beta chain. The V gene's germline CDR1 is ENHRY and CDR2 SYGVKD. Trimming took 8 bases from V and 6 from J, leaving 10 bases between them. This CDR3 is built from 12 residues. The sample is drawn from a study of blood T cell repertoires in COVID-19. Study details: Samples representing acute and convalescent COVID-19 were sourced from the United States, Italy and Spain. PBMCs, B-cell-depleted T cells, or T cells provided the cDNA or gDNA that made up the material.

Per the authors' pipeline: How many nucleated cells were present was estimated from reference gene primer amplification. TCRdb's table, derived via immunoSEQ multiplex PCR, lists solely in-frame clones and lacks some. V, J and clone size are taken as reported in that table, and D and trimming were inferred from the DNA itself. The repertoire has 55,000 to 75,000 clones, around 90% of them found once; the top ten carry more than 6%. The specimen sequenced was peripheral blood. The chain employs TRBV10-3 and TRBJ2-2, with a weak D call TRBD2 (5 bases). This receptor was obtained from a human donor with active COVID-19. The donor label of this sample is uncertain. CDR3: CAIAGGAGELFF. In DNA form, the CDR3 reads TGTGCCATCGCGGGTGGTGCCGGGGAGCTGTTTTTT.